The present TCR beta chain was sequenced within a study of beta chain features in type 1 diabetes. Sequenced material consisted of expressed TCRB transcripts (all of the isolated RNA was reverse transcribed). The assay was immunoSEQ multiplex PCR, and TCRdb's table has in-frame clones only and misses some. Of about 360,000 clones listed, 10% to 15% were seen once; the top ten hold approximately 0.015%. Study-wide findings and caveats: Shortening of TCRB CDR3s, moderate but significant, appeared in all four CD4+ subsets of Type 1 diabetes patients. Fewer insertions but more deletions were seen at VDJ junctions in type 1 diabetes patients.

This clone was seen a handful of times. Its antigen is not identified. The purity of all sorted populations exceeded 98%. Germline V gene sequence: CDR1 SGHNT, CDR2 YYREEE (reference sequence). Losses at the gene ends were 4 bases for V and 7 bases for J; bases not matched to a gene: 7. The CDR3 runs 14 residues. The V gene is TRBV5-4, the J gene TRBJ1-5; the match to TRBD1 covers 8 bases. The sequenced sample was naive CD4+ T cells from blood. This TCR came from a man aged 18 to 29 in good health. The CDR3 loop reads CASSQDRAGQPQHF. In DNA, the CDR3 is TGTGCCAGCAGCCAGGACAGGGCTGGCCAGCCCCAGCATTTT.